These 30 T cell receptor beta chains came from one sample sequenced in a study of cytomegalovirus exposure and HLA in healthy donors. Amplification used 60 Vbeta primers and 13 Jbeta primers. Method: immunoSEQ multiplex PCR; TCRdb's copy keeps in-frame clones and lacks some. Among over 150,000 clones listed, roughly four fifths were seen once. Sequencing used PBMCs. The receptors here all came from a woman in her thirties in good health and CMV-seropositive.

In this sample, this clone turned up a few times. The chain carries TRBV6-5 and TRBJ2-5, with 11 bases fitting TRBD2. V was pared by 6 bases and J by 1 base, with 4 bases of the junction left unmatched. The CDR3 covers 15 residues. Germline-derived CDR1 and CDR2 are MNHEY and SVGAGI. The CDR3 sequence is CASRDSGRGQETQYF. The DNA for the CDR3 is TGTGCCAGCAGAGATAGCGGGAGGGGCCAAGAGACCCAGTACTTC.

The chain recombines TRBV5-4 with TRBJ1-5; no reliable D call. CDR3 length equals 14 residues. The germline V gene has CDR1 SGHNT and CDR2 YYREEE (reference sequence). V was cut by 0 bases and J by 2 bases, with 6 bases left in between. This CDR3 reads CASSLGLGNQPQHF. The CDR3 DNA follows: TGTGCCAGCAGCTTGGGGTTAGGCAATCAGCCCCAGCATTTT.

This chain connects TRBV5-4 to TRBJ2-5; the match to TRBD2 covers 14 bases. Germline V gene data show CDR1 as SGHNT and CDR2 as YYREEE (reference sequence). Trimming cost V 6 bases and J 3 bases; bases outside gene matches: 7. This CDR3 is 16 amino acids long. CDR3 sequence: CASTSGTSGREETQYF. The CDR3 nucleotides are TGTGCCAGCACCTCCGGGACTAGCGGGAGAGAAGAGACCCAGTACTTC.

This clone was seen only a few times. The rearrangement uses TRBV4-1 and TRBJ2-5; 7 positions agree with TRBD1. J gave up 4 bases and V 1 base, and 3 bases lay outside the gene matches. Germline CDR1 MGHRA, CDR2 YSYEKL. The CDR3 totals 14 residues. The CDR3 is CASSQAQGVETQYF. The CDR3 bases are TGCGCCAGCAGCCAAGCCCAGGGGGTAGAGACCCAGTACTTC.

CDR3 coding DNA: TGTGCCAGCAGTTTATCCAACGAGCAGTACTTC. It encodes CASSLSNEQYF. J is TRBJ2-7 and V is TRBV28; D remains unclear. CDR3 length: 11 residues. Germline lookup yields CDR1 MDHEN and CDR2 SYDVKM. V was shortened by 1 base and J by 5 bases, with 3 bases between the two germline ends.

The chain combines TRBV2 with TRBJ2-4; maybe TRBD2 (5 bases). There are 16 residues in the CDR3. The germline V gene has CDR1 SNHLY and CDR2 FYNNEI. V was trimmed by 4 bases and J by 5 bases, leaving 18 bases between them. The chain's CDR3 is CASSAFLGGEENIQYF. CDR3 coding DNA: TGTGCCAGCAGTGCTTTCCTAGGAGGAGAGGAAAACATTCAGTACTTC.

The genes are TRBV19 and TRBJ1-1, with D unresolved. Germline V CDR1 and CDR2: LNHDA, SQIVND (reference sequence). V shed 9 bases and J shed 0 bases, with 14 bases lying between them. CDR3 length: 14 residues. CDR3 region: CASQDGRMNTEAFF. DNA for the CDR3: TGTGCCAGCCAGGACGGGAGAATGAACACTGAAGCTTTCTTT.

J is TRBJ2-2 and V is TRBV4-1, with 9 bases identical to TRBD1. The CDR3 extends over 14 amino acids. Per germline, CDR1 MGHRA and CDR2 YSYEKL. The trim removed 3 bases at V and 6 bases at J, leaving 2 bases unmatched. The CDR3 protein is CASSQTGGSGELFF. CDR3 sequence (DNA): TGCGCCAGCAGCCAGACAGGGGGGTCCGGGGAGCTGTTTTTT.

This chain joins TRBV6-6 and TRBJ1-4, with 12 bases aligning to TRBD1. Germline lookup yields CDR1 MNHNY and CDR2 SVGAGI (reference sequence). Trimming took 11 bases from V and 8 from J; bases not matched to a gene: 9. This CDR3 is 14 amino acids long. This CDR3 is CAAGDRGRREKLFF. CDR3 nucleotide sequence: TGTGCCGCCGGGGACAGGGGGCGCCGGGAAAAACTGTTTTTT.

This clone came up a few times. The chain links TRBV5-6 to TRBJ2-2; no reliable D call. V was trimmed by 1 base and J by 4 bases, leaving 5 bases between them. Per the germline V gene, CDR1 is SGHDT and CDR2 is YYEEEE. The CDR3 has 13 amino acids. The DNA of the CDR3 is TGTGCCAGCAGCTTGCTTCCCACCGGGGAGCTGTTTTTT. Translating it yields CASSLLPTGELFF.

The gene calls are TRBV6-1 and TRBJ2-2; a possible D gene is TRBD2 (5 bases). The CDR3 loop spans 13 amino acids. Germline loops: CDR1 MNHNS, CDR2 SASEGT. V lost 10 bases, J lost 5 bases, and 14 bases lay in between. CDR3 DNA: TGTGCCAACATAAACGGGGTTACCGGGGAGCTGTTTTTT. It is translated as CANINGVTGELFF.

V usage is TRBV2 and J usage is TRBJ2-7, with D possibly TRBD2 on 6 matching bases. This CDR3 comprises 11 residues. Germline V lookup: CDR1 SNHLY, CDR2 FYNNEI. V was cut by 7 bases and J by 6 bases, with 10 bases left in between. CDR3 protein: CASTLAPEQYF. In nucleotides, the CDR3 is TGTGCCAGCACACTAGCTCCCGAGCAGTACTTC.

The table lists this clone with a count of one. J is TRBJ2-1 and V is TRBV27; D possibly corresponds to TRBD2 (6 bases). V was clipped by 7 bases and J by 8 bases, with 12 bases between them. Germline lookup yields CDR1 MNHEY and CDR2 SMNVEV (reference sequence). The CDR3 consists of 12 residues. CDR3 sequence: CASMTSGHEQFF. In DNA form, the CDR3 reads TGTGCCAGCATGACTAGTGGCCATGAGCAGTTCTTC.

This clone was found a few times. The rearrangement joins TRBV28 to TRBJ2-7, with 14 bases that match TRBD2. The trim removed 6 bases at V and 7 bases at J, leaving 5 bases unmatched. The length of the CDR3 is 14 residues. Germline assignment: CDR1 MDHEN and CDR2 SYDVKM. CDR3 region: CASSTRLAGGEQYF. As DNA, the CDR3 is TGTGCCAGCAGCACCCGACTAGCGGGGGGGGAGCAGTACTTC.

The V and J genes are TRBV4-1 and TRBJ1-5; D is possibly TRBD1 (6 bases). The CDR3 sequence is 18 residues long. The germline gives CDR1 MGHRA, CDR2 YSYEKL. Between the trimmed V and J ends, which lost 1 base and 0 bases, there was a span of 16 bases. The CDR3 protein is CASSQAYRGALSNQPQHF. DNA for the CDR3: TGCGCCAGCAGCCAAGCTTACCGGGGGGCTCTTAGCAATCAGCCCCAGCATTTT.

This clone was counted between two and nine times. The rearrangement uses TRBV6-4 and TRBJ2-3, with TRBD2 identical over 10 bases. Germline V lookup: CDR1 MRHNA, CDR2 SNTAGT. V was pared by 6 bases and J by 4 bases, with 7 bases of the junction left unmatched. CDR3 length equals 15 residues. CDR3 in amino acids: CASSLAGVGADTQYF. CDR3 sequence (DNA): TGTGCCAGCAGCCTAGCGGGAGTGGGGGCAGATACGCAGTATTTT.

As for this clone: The sample carries other DNA sequences with the same CDR3. V and J are TRBV5-5 and TRBJ2-1; 12 positions match TRBD2. The length of the CDR3 is 15 residues. Germline V lookup: CDR1 SGHKS, CDR2 YYEKEE (reference sequence). Trimming at V came to 5 bases and at J to 1 base, leaving 1 base not matched to a gene. The DNA of the CDR3 is TGTGCCAGCAGGCTAGCGGGAGGGTCCTACAATGAGCAGTTCTTC. Its translation: CASRLAGGSYNEQFF. Based on the CDR3 plus reference TRBV5-5 and TRBJ2-1, the full variable domain is DAGVTQSPTHLIKTRGQQVTLRCSPISGHKSVSWYQQVLGQGPQFIFQYYEKEERGRGNFPDRFSARQFPNYSSELNVNALLLGDSALYLCASRLAGGSYNEQFFGPGTRLTVL.

This clone was seen more than once but under ten times. This chain connects TRBV2 to TRBJ2-1, with 7 nucleotides matching TRBD2. The V gene's germline CDR1 is SNHLY and CDR2 FYNNEI. The CDR3 sequence is 15 residues long. With 5 bases clipped from V and 7 bases from J, the junction kept 11 bases outside the gene matches. CDR3 residues: CASSLAGVSINEQFF. The CDR3 DNA sequence: TGTGCCAGCAGTTTGGCGGGAGTTAGTATAAATGAGCAGTTCTTC.

The chain carries TRBV19 and TRBJ2-1; D remains ambiguous. Trimming took off 7 bases at V and 12 bases at J, with 22 bases between the two ends. The germline V gene encodes CDR1 LNHDA and CDR2 SQIVND (reference sequence). The CDR3 runs to 14 residues. This CDR3 is CASKMVGGPEWQFF. CDR3 sequence (DNA): TGTGCCAGTAAAATGGTCGGCGGTCCCGAGTGGCAGTTCTTC.

V usage is TRBV21-1 and J usage is TRBJ2-3; the D call TRBD2 from the table was never checked on the DNA. TRBV21-1 constitutes a pseudogene. This CDR3 spans 17 amino acids. CDR3: CASSDSLSGSSTDTQYF. The CDR3 nucleotides read TGTGCCAGCAGCGATTCCTTGAGCGGGAGTAGCACAGATACGCAGTATTTT.

The rearrangement uses TRBV5-1 and TRBJ2-3, with 9 positions matching TRBD1. J gave up 2 bases and V 2 bases, and 9 bases lay outside the gene matches. Germline V lookup: CDR1 SGHRS, CDR2 YFSETQ. The CDR3 runs 17 residues. CDR3 in amino acids: CASSFGLGQGYTDTQYF. CDR3 nucleotides: TGCGCCAGCAGCTTCGGATTGGGACAGGGATACACAGATACGCAGTATTTT.

This chain joins TRBV27 and TRBJ1-5; D possibly corresponds to TRBD1 (6 bases). The CDR3 extends over 13 amino acids. With 5 bases removed from V and 2 bases from J, the gap between germline ends came to 7 bases. Germline CDR1 is MNHEY and CDR2 is SMNVEV (reference sequence). CDR3: CASSEGGNQPQHF. The CDR3 DNA sequence: TGTGCCAGCAGTGAGGGGGGCAATCAGCCCCAGCATTTT.

The chain is built from TRBV6-5 and TRBJ2-7, with 8 bases matching TRBD2. CDR1 MNHEY and CDR2 SVGAGI come from the germline V gene. The trim removed 6 bases at V and 5 bases at J, leaving 12 bases unmatched. CDR3 size: 15 residues. The CDR3 DNA reads TGTGCCAGCAGCCCATTCCTTAGCGGGACCAACGAGCAGTACTTC. It is translated as CASSPFLSGTNEQYF.

This clone appeared a few times. V usage is TRBV4-2 and J usage is TRBJ1-1; D is uncertain. Trimming removed 3 bases from V and 0 bases from J, with 5 bases in between. Germline V gives CDR1 LGHNA, CDR2 YNFKEQ. The CDR3 is made up of 13 amino acids. The CDR3 sequence is CASSQGMNTEAFF. The CDR3 DNA sequence: TGTGCCAGCAGCCAGGGCATGAACACTGAAGCTTTCTTT.

V usage is TRBV10-3 and J usage is TRBJ2-7; D is uncertain. CDR1 is ENHRY and CDR2 is SYGVKD in the germline V gene. The CDR3 has 12 residues. Trimming cost V 3 bases and J 0 bases, with 3 bases left between them. The CDR3 DNA is TGTGCCATCAGTGACAGCTCCTACGAGCAGTACTTC. Translated, it gives CAISDSSYEQYF.

The chain has TRBV10-1 and TRBJ1-2; tentatively, D is TRBD1 (5 bases). The V end was cut by 0 bases, the J end by 4 bases, with 6 bases between. From germline, CDR1 is WNHNN and CDR2 SYGVQD (reference sequence). The CDR3 extends over 13 amino acids. In DNA form, the CDR3 reads TGCGCCAGCAGTGAGTCGGGGGGCTATGGCTACACCTTC. It specifies CASSESGGYGYTF.

The J gene is TRBJ2-1, the V gene TRBV19; the match to TRBD2 covers 9 bases. From germline, CDR1 is LNHDA and CDR2 SQIVND (reference sequence). The CDR3 totals 15 residues. Germline trimming cut 3 bases from V and 12 bases from J; bases unmatched to any gene: 12. CDR3 in amino acids: CASSIGLAGPQGQFF. CDR3 coding DNA: TGTGCCAGTAGTATCGGCCTAGCGGGACCCCAGGGGCAGTTCTTC.

The chain couples TRBV10-1 to TRBJ2-2, with 7 bases that match TRBD2. The length of the CDR3 is 15 residues. Germline CDR1 and CDR2: WNHNN and SYGVQD (reference sequence). V shed 5 bases, J shed 6 bases, and the junction held 9 bases outside the gene matches. The CDR3 DNA reads TGCGCCAGCAGTTACACTAGCGAAGGGGCCGGGGAGCTGTTTTTT. Its translation is CASSYTSEGAGELFF.

V gene TRBV6-6 combines with J gene TRBJ2-4; 9 bases line up with TRBD1. CDR1 and CDR2 (germline): MNHNY, SVGAGI (reference sequence). Trimming took 0 bases from V and 4 from J; bases not matched to a gene: 1. The CDR3 has 15 residues. CDR3: CASSYSGTGKNIQYF. CDR3 DNA: TGTGCCAGCAGTTACTCTGGGACAGGGAAAAACATTCAGTACTTC.

This clone has more than one count but fewer than ten. The V gene is TRBV7-9, the J gene TRBJ2-5, with 9 bases aligning to TRBD2. The trim removed 4 bases at V and 5 bases at J, leaving 14 bases unmatched. Germline assignment: CDR1 SEHNR and CDR2 FQNEAQ (reference sequence). CDR3 size: 17 residues. Here the CDR3 reads CASSSRGREGRVETQYF. In nucleotides, the CDR3 is TGTGCCAGCAGCTCAAGGGGGCGGGAGGGTCGTGTCGAGACCCAGTACTTC.